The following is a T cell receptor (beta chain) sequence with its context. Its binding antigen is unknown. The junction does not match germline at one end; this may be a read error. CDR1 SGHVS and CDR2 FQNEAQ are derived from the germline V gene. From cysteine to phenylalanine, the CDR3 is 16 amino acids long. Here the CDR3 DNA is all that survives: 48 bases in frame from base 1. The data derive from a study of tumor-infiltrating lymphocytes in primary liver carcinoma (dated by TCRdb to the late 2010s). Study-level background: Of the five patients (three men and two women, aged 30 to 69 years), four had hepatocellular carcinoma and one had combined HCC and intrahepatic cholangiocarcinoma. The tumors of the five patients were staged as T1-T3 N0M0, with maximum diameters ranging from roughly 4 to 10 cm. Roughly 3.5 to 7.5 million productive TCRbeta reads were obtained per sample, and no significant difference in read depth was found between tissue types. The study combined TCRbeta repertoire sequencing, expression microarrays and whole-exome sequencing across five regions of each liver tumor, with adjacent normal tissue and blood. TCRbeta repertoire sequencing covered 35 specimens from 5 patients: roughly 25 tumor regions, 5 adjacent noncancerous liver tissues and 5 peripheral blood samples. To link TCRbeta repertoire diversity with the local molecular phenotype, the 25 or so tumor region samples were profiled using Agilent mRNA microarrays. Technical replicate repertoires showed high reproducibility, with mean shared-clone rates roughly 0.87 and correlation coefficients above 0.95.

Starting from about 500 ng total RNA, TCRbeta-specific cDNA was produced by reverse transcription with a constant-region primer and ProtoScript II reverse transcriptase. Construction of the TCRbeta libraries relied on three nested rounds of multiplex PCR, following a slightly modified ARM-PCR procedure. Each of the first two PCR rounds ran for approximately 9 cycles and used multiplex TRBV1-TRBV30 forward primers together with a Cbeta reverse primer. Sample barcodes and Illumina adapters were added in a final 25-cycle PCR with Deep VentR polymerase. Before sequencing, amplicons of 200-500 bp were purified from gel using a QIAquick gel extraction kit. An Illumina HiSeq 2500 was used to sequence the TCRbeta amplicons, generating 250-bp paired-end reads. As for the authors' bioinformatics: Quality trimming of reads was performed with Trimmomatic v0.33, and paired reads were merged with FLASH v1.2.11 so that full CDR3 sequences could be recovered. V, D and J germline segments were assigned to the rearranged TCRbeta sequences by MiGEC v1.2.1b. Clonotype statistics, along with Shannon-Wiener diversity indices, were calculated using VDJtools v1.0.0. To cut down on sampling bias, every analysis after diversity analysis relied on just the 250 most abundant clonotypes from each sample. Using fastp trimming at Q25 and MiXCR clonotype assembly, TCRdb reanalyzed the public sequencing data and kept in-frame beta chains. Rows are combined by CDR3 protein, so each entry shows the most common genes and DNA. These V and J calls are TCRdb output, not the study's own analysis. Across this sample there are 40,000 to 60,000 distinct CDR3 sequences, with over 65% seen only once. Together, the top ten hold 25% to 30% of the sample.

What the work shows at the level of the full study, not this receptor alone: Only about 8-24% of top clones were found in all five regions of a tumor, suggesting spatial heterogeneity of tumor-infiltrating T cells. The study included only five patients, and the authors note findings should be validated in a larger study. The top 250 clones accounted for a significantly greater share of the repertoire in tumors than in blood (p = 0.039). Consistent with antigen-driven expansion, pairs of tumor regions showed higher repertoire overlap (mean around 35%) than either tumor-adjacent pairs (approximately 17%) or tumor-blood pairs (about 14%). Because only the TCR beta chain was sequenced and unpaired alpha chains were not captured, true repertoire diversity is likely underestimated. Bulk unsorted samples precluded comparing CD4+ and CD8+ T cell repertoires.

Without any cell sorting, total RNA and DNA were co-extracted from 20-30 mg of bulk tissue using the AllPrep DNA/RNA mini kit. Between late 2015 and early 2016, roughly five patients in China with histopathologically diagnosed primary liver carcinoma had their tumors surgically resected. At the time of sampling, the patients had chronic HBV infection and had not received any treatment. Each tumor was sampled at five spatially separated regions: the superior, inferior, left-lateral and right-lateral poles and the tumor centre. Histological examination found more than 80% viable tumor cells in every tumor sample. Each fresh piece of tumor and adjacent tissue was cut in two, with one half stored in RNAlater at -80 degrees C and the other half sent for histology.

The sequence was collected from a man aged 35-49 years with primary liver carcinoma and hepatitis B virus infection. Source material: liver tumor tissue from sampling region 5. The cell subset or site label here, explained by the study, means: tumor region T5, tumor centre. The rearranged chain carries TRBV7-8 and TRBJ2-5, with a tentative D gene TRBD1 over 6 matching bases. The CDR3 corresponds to CASSLDPGQTLETQYF. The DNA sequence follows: TGTGCCAGCAGCCTAGACCCGGGACAAACATTAGAGACCCAGTATTTC.